These 24 T cell receptor beta chains share one sample of origin, sequenced in a study of cytomegalovirus exposure and HLA in healthy donors. Primers: 60 Vbeta forward and 13 Jbeta reverse. Generated by immunoSEQ multiplex PCR, the TCRdb table keeps only in-frame clones and is missing some. Among approximately 61,000 clones listed, more than 60% were seen once. Specimen: PBMCs. These receptors all come from a man in his forties or fifties in good health and CMV-seropositive.

This clone showed up just a few times. The rearrangement joins TRBV7-2 to TRBJ1-3; 7 bases fit TRBD1. Unmatched junction bases numbered 4, after V lost 5 bases and J lost 0 bases. CDR1 is SGHTA and CDR2 is FQGNSA in the germline V gene. The CDR3 loop spans 15 amino acids. CDR3 amino acids: CASSRGTASGNTIYF. The CDR3 DNA follows: TGTGCCAGCAGCCGAGGGACAGCCTCTGGAAACACCATATATTTT. The full variable domain, with the rest looked up from reference TRBV7-2 and TRBJ1-3, is GAGVSQSPSNKVTEKGKDVELRCDPISGHTALYWYRQSLGQGLEFLIYFQGNSAPDKSGLPSDRFSAERTGGSVSTLTIQRTQQEDSAVYLCASSRGTASGNTIYFGEGSWLTVV.

The CDR3 DNA follows: TGTGCCAGCAGTTACTCAAAGAGGGGGGAGACCCAGTACTTC. Protein sequence: CASSYSKRGETQYF. The V and J genes are TRBV6-5 and TRBJ2-5, with D possibly TRBD1 on 6 matching bases. The CDR3 length is 14 residues. V lost 0 bases, J lost 5 bases, and 10 bases lay in between. The germline CDR1 and CDR2 sequences are MNHEY and SVGAGI.

The gene calls are TRBV7-6 and TRBJ2-2, with 10 nucleotides matching TRBD2. The trim removed 5 bases at V and 6 bases at J, leaving 9 bases unmatched. The germline V gene encodes CDR1 SGHVS and CDR2 FNYEAQ. This CDR3 is 16 amino acids long. The CDR3 DNA reads as TGTGCCAGCAGCAGCCTGGGAGCGGGGGGGCCCGGGGAGCTGTTTTTT. This sequence encodes CASSSLGAGGPGELFF.

The rearrangement links TRBV7-2 to TRBJ1-1, with unresolved D. The V gene lost 2 bases and the J gene lost 1 base, with 5 bases spanning the gap. The CDR3 runs to 13 residues. Germline V gives CDR1 SGHTA, CDR2 FQGNSA. This CDR3 is CASSLQRNTEAFF. The CDR3 region has the DNA TGTGCCAGCAGCTTACAGCGGAACACTGAAGCTTTCTTT. Together with reference TRBV7-2 and TRBJ1-1, the CDR3 gives the full variable domain: GAGVSQSPSNKVTEKGKDVELRCDPISGHTALYWYRQSLGQGLEFLIYFQGNSAPDKSGLPSDRFSAERTGGSVSTLTIQRTQQEDSAVYLCASSLQRNTEAFFGQGTRLTVV.

Worth noting for this clone: At one of its ends the junction is not consistent with the germline gene, which may arise from a read error. CDR3 amino acids: CAWSVRPHDSWANVLTF. CDR3 sequence (DNA): TGTGCCTGGAGTGTACGGCCCCACGACTCTTGGGCCAACGTCCTGACTTTC. The rearrangement links TRBV30 to TRBJ2-6, with D hard to call. CDR3 length equals 17 residues. Germline-derived CDR1 and CDR2 are GTSNPN and SVGIG (reference sequence).

The chain combines TRBV27 with TRBJ2-7; a possible D gene is TRBD2 (5 bases). Trimming took 4 bases from V and 0 from J, leaving 7 bases between them. CDR1 is MNHEY and CDR2 is SMNVEV in the germline V gene (reference sequence). The length of the CDR3 is 13 residues. The CDR3 sequence is CASSSGSSYEQYF. The DNA of the CDR3 is TGTGCCAGCAGTTCGGGATCCTCCTACGAGCAGTACTTC.

The rearrangement joins TRBV7-8 to TRBJ2-3, with 11 bases matching TRBD2. With 4 bases clipped from V and 4 bases from J, the junction kept 4 bases outside the gene matches. There are 15 residues in the CDR3. Germline CDR1 and CDR2: SGHVS and FQNEAQ. CDR3 in amino acids: CASSSLAGGSDTQYF. As DNA, the CDR3 is TGTGCCAGCAGCTCCCTAGCGGGAGGATCAGATACGCAGTATTTT.

This sequence joins TRBV4-3 and TRBJ2-7, with TRBD2 identical over 7 bases. Germline loops: CDR1 LGHNA, CDR2 YSLEER. The CDR3 has 16 amino acids. With V trimmed by 4 bases and J by 3 bases, 12 bases remained unmatched. The CDR3 region has the DNA TGCGCCAGCAGCCCTAACAGCCTGGGAGGGAACTACGAGCAGTACTTC. Amino acids: CASSPNSLGGNYEQYF.

The chain carries TRBV5-1 and TRBJ2-1; weak D call: TRBD2 (5 bases). CDR3 length: 14 amino acids. V lost 0 bases and J lost 8, with 12 bases in between. The germline V gene encodes CDR1 SGHRS and CDR2 YFSETQ. CDR3 sequence (DNA): TGCGCCAGCAGCTTGGGCGGGTCCCGGGATGAGCAGTTCTTC. This sequence encodes CASSLGGSRDEQFF.

The V gene is TRBV15, the J gene TRBJ2-2; 7 nucleotides align to TRBD2. Germline V gene lookup returns CDR1 LNHNV and CDR2 YYDKDF (reference sequence). The ends lost 6 bases at V and 3 bases at J; junction bases unmatched: 10. This CDR3 has 16 residues. The chain's CDR3 is CATRFGGSKYTGELFF. The DNA of the CDR3 is TGTGCCACCAGGTTTGGCGGGAGTAAGTACACCGGGGAGCTGTTTTTT. The variable domain in full, completed from reference TRBV15 and TRBJ2-2, reads DAMVIQNPRYQVTQFGKPVTLSCSQTLNHNVMYWYQQKSSQAPKLLFHYYDKDFNNEADTPDNFQSRRPNTSFCFLDIRSPGLGDTAMYLCATRFGGSKYTGELFFGEGSRLTVL.

V and J are TRBV30 and TRBJ2-1; 8 nucleotides align to TRBD2. This CDR3 comprises 15 residues. Germline V gene data show CDR1 as GTSNPN and CDR2 as SVGIG (reference sequence). The ends lost 5 bases at V and 3 bases at J; junction bases unmatched: 9. The CDR3 DNA reads as TGTGCCTGGCTGCCCCTAGCGGGTCACTACAATGAGCAGTTCTTC. It encodes CAWLPLAGHYNEQFF.

V is TRBV28 and J is TRBJ1-1; D remains ambiguous. Germline CDR1 reads MDHEN; CDR2 reads SYDVKM. This CDR3 spans 16 amino acids. Trimming removed 5 bases at V and 4 bases at J, with 20 bases between. CDR3 residues: CASSKGPTTRSTEAFF. CDR3 DNA sequence: TGTGCCAGCAGTAAAGGACCGACTACACGGAGCACTGAAGCTTTCTTT.

This chain joins TRBV6-5 and TRBJ1-5; D not resolved. Trimming stripped 5 bases from V and 12 bases from J, with 14 bases between. Germline V CDR1 and CDR2: MNHEY, SVGAGI. The CDR3 length is 12 residues. The CDR3 DNA reads as TGTGCCAGCAGTCACCTCCCGGAGGGCCAGCATTTT. This codes for CASSHLPEGQHF.

The CDR3 loop reads CASNPGLAVDTQYF. DNA for the CDR3: TGTGCCAGCAACCCGGGACTAGCTGTAGATACGCAGTATTTT. The chain carries TRBV7-9 and TRBJ2-3, with 9 bases lining up with TRBD2. The CDR3 covers 14 residues. V lost 7 bases to trimming and J lost 5 bases; unmatched junction nucleotides: 7. The V gene's germline CDR1 is SEHNR and CDR2 FQNEAQ (reference sequence).

The chain couples TRBV10-3 to TRBJ2-7; 9 bases map to TRBD1. The V and J ends lost 4 bases and 7 bases, in that order; junction bases with no gene match: 11. CDR1 and CDR2 (germline): ENHRY, SYGVKD. The CDR3 runs to 15 residues. CDR3 loop: CAISAGTGMTDEQYF. CDR3 bases: TGTGCCATCAGTGCCGGGACAGGGATGACGGATGAGCAGTACTTC.

This chain connects TRBV10-3 to TRBJ2-5, with D possibly being TRBD1 (6 bases). The end of the DNA fits TRBJ2-7 better, so the J call may be wrong. Germline V gene lookup returns CDR1 ENHRY and CDR2 SYGVKD. This CDR3 has 12 amino acids. The CDR3 region has the DNA TGTGCCATCAGTCCACAGGGCTACGAGCAGTACTTC. This sequence encodes CAISPQGYEQYF.

A word on this clone: The junction differs from germline at one of its ends, possibly a read error. The chain combines TRBV5-1 with TRBJ2-5; 7 positions match TRBD2. The CDR3 is made up of 14 amino acids. CDR1 is SGHRS and CDR2 is YFSETQ in the germline V gene. The CDR3 DNA follows: TGTGCCAGCAGCGACCCTAGCGGCCTAGAGACCCAGTACTTC. Translation gives CASSDPSGLETQYF.

This clone is a singleton in its sample. The chain couples TRBV28 to TRBJ2-7, with a weak D call TRBD2 (7 bases). This CDR3 comprises 13 residues. Germline CDR1 and CDR2: MDHEN and SYDVKM. Trimming shortened V by 9 bases and J by 7 bases, and 19 bases separated the two germline ends. CDR3 loop: CASGEGGFREQYF. The CDR3, as DNA: TGTGCCAGTGGGGAGGGGGGCTTTAGGGAGCAGTACTTC.

The rearrangement joins TRBV10-3 to TRBJ1-5; perhaps TRBD1 as D (5 bases). This CDR3 region has 15 residues. V was cut by 2 bases and J by 1 base, with 9 bases left in between. Germline loops: CDR1 ENHRY, CDR2 SYGVKD. The CDR3 sequence is CAISEGGGSNQPQHF. DNA for the CDR3: TGTGCCATCAGTGAGGGTGGGGGGAGCAATCAGCCCCAGCATTTT.

The rearrangement links TRBV18 to TRBJ1-2, with 9 bases that match TRBD1. The ends lost 6 bases at V and 8 bases at J; junction bases unmatched: 7. Germline assignment: CDR1 KGHSH and CDR2 LQKENI. The CDR3 extends over 13 amino acids. CDR3: CASSPGTGKGYTF. The CDR3 DNA reads TGTGCCAGCTCCCCCGGGACAGGGAAAGGCTACACCTTC.

This clone appeared once. The V gene is TRBV18, the J gene TRBJ2-7; D is undetermined. Trimming stripped 2 bases from V and 2 bases from J, with 16 bases between. The CDR3 loop spans 16 amino acids. Germline V gives CDR1 KGHSH, CDR2 LQKENI. CDR3 coding DNA: TGTGCCAGCTCACCAGTTATCTCCGCAACACCCTACGAGCAGTACTTC. Translating gives CASSPVISATPYEQYF.

The J gene is TRBJ2-7, the V gene TRBV19; D is possibly TRBD2 (6 bases). V lost 6 bases and J lost 0, with 12 bases in between. This CDR3 has 14 amino acids. CDR1 LNHDA and CDR2 SQIVND come from the germline V gene (reference sequence). The CDR3 DNA reads TGTGCCAGTAGGAGGGCCGGGAGCTCCTACGAGCAGTACTTC. As protein: CASRRAGSSYEQYF.

Only a few counts were recorded for this clone. The CDR3 protein is CASSYLGERRESPLHF. CDR3 DNA: TGTGCCAGCAGCTACCTAGGGGAAAGGAGGGAATCACCCCTCCACTTT. This chain joins TRBV7-3 and TRBJ1-6; possible D gene TRBD1, 5 bases. Germline values: CDR1 SGHTA, CDR2 FQGTGA. V gave up 4 bases and J gave up 10 bases, with 20 bases separating them. The CDR3 sequence is 16 residues long.

The chain is built from TRBV9 and TRBJ2-2, with TRBD2 identical over 9 bases. The CDR3 loop spans 14 amino acids. Per germline, CDR1 SGDLS and CDR2 YYNGEE. The ends lost 5 bases at V and 4 bases at J; junction bases unmatched: 3. The CDR3 loop is CASSDSGGTGELFF. The CDR3 nucleotides are TGTGCCAGCAGTGATAGCGGGGGCACCGGGGAGCTGTTTTTT.